Reported below is one T cell receptor beta chain. The antigen is unknown. The sample is drawn from a study of siplizumab effects on memory and regulatory T cells. Overall study results and limits: Naive T cells appeared more diverse than memory cells and seemed to be major alloresponse contributors. An assignable phenotype, naive or memory, was missing from roughly 83-96% of proliferating CD4+ or CD8+ clones. The drug siplizumab significantly decreased the alloreactive sequences that could be traced to unstimulated CD4+ memory cells.

The CDR3 loop spans 16 amino acids. Trimming cost V 3 bases and J 0 bases, with 12 bases left between them. Germline CDR1 is MNHEY and CDR2 is SVGAGI. The data were produced by immunoSEQ multiplex PCR, yet TCRdb's version contains in-frame clones alone and is incomplete. The data show about 120,000 clones, around 94% seen once. Sequencing was carried out using non-Treg CD4+ T cells sorted from blood. The rearrangement links TRBV6-5 to TRBJ1-3; a weak D match, TRBD1 (5 bases). The sequence was collected from a human donor in good health. As DNA, the CDR3 is TGTGCCAGCAGTTATTCGGGGGGACTCTCTGGAAACACCATATATTTT. The encoded protein is CASSYSGGLSGNTIYF.